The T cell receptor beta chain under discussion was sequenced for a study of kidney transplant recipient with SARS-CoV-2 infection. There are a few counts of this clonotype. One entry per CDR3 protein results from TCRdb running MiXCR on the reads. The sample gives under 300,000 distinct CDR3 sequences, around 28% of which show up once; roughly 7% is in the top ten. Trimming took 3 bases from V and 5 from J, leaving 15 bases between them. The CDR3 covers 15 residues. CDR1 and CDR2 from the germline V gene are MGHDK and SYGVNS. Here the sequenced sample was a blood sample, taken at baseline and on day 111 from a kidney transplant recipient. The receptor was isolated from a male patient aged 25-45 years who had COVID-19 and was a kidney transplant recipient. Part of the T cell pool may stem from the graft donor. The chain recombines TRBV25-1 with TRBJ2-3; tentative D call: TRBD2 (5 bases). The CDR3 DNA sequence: TGTGCCAGCAGTGACCCTGGACTGGTAGGAGATACGCAGTATTTT. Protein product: CASSDPGLVGDTQYF. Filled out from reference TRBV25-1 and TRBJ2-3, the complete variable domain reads EADIYQTPRYLVIGTGKKITLECSQTMGHDKMYWYQQDPGMELHLIHYSYGVNSTEKGDLSSESTVSRIRTEHFPLTLESARPSHTSQYLCASSDPGLVGDTQYFGPGTRLTVL.